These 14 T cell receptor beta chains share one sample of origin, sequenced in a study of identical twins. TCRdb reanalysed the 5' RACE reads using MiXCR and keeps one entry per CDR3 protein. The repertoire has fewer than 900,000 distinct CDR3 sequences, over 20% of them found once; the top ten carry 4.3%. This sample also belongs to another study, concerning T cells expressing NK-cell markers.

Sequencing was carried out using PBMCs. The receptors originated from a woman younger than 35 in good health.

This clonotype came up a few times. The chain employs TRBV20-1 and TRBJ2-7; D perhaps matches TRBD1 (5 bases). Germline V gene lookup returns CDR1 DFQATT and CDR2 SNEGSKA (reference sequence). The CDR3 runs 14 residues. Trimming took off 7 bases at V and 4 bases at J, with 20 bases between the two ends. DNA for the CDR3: TGCAGTGTTCGTGACCAGGGTCGTTCGTACGAGCAGTACTTC. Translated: CSVRDQGRSYEQYF.

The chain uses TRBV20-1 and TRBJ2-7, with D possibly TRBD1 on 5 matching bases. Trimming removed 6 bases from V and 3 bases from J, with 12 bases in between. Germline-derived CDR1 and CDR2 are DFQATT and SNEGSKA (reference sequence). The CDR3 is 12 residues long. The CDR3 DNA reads TGCAGTGCGAAGACAGTAGGCTACGAGCAGTACTTC. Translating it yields CSAKTVGYEQYF.

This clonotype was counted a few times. The CDR3 region has the DNA TGTGCCACCAGCAGAGTCGGAGCGGACAATGAGCAGTTCTTC. This translates into CATSRVGADNEQFF. The chain couples TRBV15 to TRBJ2-1; TRBD2 is a possible D gene (5 bases). The CDR3 length is 14 residues. Looked up from germline, CDR1 is LNHNV and CDR2 is YYDKDF (reference sequence). Between the trimmed V and J ends, which lost 1 base and 5 bases, there was a span of 9 bases.

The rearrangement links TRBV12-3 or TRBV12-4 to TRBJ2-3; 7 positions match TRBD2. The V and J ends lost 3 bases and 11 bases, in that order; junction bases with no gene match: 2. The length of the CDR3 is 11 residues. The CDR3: CASSFGEGQYF. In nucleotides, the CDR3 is TGTGCCAGCAGTTTCGGGGAGGGGCAGTATTTT.

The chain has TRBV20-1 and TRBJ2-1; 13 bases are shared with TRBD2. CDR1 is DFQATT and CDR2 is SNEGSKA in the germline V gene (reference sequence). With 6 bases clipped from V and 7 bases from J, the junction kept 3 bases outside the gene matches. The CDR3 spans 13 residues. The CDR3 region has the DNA TGCAGTGCCGCGACTAGCGGGGGGAATGAGCAGTTCTTC. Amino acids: CSAATSGGNEQFF.

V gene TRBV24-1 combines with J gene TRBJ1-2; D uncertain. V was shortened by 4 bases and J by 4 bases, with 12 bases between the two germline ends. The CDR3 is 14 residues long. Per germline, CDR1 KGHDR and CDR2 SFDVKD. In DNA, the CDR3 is TGTGCCACCAGTGACCCGACACAGAGCTATGGCTACACCTTC. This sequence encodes CATSDPTQSYGYTF.

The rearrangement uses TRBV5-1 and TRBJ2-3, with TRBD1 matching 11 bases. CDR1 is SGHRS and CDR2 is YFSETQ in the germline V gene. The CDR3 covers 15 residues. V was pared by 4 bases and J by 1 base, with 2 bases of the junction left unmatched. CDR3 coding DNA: TGCGCCAGCAGCCGGACAGGGGGCGGCACAGATACGCAGTATTTT. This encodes CASSRTGGGTDTQYF.

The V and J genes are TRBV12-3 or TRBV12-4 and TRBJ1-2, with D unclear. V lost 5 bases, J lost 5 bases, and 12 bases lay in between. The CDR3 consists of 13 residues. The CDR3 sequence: CASSQSGMYGYTF. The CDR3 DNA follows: TGTGCCAGCAGTCAGTCGGGCATGTATGGCTACACCTTC.

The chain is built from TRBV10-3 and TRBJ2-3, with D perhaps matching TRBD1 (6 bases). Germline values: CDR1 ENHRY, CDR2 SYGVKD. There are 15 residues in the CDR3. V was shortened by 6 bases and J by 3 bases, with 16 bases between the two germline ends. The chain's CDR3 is CAIRDPTGRTDTQYF. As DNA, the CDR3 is TGTGCCATCAGGGATCCGACAGGAAGAACAGATACGCAGTATTTT.

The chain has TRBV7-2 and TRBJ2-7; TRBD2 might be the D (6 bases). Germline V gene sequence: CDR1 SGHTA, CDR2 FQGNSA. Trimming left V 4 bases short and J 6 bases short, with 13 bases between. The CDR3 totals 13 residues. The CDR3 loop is CASSSETSSEQYF. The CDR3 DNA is TGTGCCAGCAGCTCCGAGACTAGTTCCGAGCAGTACTTC.

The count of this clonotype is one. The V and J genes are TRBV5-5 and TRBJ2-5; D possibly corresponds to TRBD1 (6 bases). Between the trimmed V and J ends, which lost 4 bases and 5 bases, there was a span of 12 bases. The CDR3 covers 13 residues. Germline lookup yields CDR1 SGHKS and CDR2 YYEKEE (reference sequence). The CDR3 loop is CASSRGGIETQYF. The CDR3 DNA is TGTGCCAGCAGCCGAGGGGGAATTGAGACCCAGTACTTC.

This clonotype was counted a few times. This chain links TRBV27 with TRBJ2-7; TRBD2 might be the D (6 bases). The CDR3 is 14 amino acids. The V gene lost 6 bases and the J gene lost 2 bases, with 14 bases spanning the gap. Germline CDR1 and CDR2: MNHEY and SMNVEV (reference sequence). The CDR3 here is CASRVGGEAYEQYF. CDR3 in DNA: TGTGCCAGCAGGGTCGGGGGTGAAGCCTACGAGCAGTACTTC.

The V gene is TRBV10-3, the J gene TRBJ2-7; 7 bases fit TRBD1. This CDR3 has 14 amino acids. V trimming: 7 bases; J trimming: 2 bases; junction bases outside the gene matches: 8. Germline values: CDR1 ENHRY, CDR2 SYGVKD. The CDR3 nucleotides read TGTGCCATCAAAGACAGGGCCTACCCCTACGAGCAGTACTTC. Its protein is CAIKDRAYPYEQYF.

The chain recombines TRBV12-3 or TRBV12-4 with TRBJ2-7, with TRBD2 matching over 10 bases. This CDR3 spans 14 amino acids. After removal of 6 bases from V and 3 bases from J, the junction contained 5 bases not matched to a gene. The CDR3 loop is CASSPSGGLYEQYF. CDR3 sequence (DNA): TGTGCCAGCAGCCCTAGCGGGGGACTCTACGAGCAGTACTTC.